This note documents a single T cell receptor (beta chain) sequence. What it binds is unknown. Peripheral blood and lesional scalp punch biopsies were taken from alopecia areata patients. Extracted RNA was reverse transcribed, and the resulting cDNA served as sequencing template. Libraries were prepared by immunoSEQ multiplex PCR; TCRdb keeps only in-frame clonotypes and omits some of them. The table shows under 70,000 clones, with about 96% occurring only once. These data originate in a study of CD8+ T cells in alopecia areata. Overall study: Tofacitinib therapy took 6 to 18 months; 6 months off drug came after.

The germline V and J ends were trimmed by 8 bases and 3 bases, with 20 bases remaining between them. Germline V gene lookup returns CDR1 MNHEY and CDR2 SMNVEV (reference sequence). The CDR3 runs 16 residues. Findings and caveats of the study: Patients displayed less clarity in TCR sharing than mice, a finding possibly related to HLA.

The input for sequencing was CD8+ T cells sorted from blood, taken at week 0. The source is a human donor with alopecia areata. J is TRBJ2-1 and V is TRBV27; perhaps TRBD2 as D (7 bases). The CDR3 bases are TGTGCCAGCCGCGGGTTGAGGGGGGGCGTCTACAATGAGCAGTTCTTC. It is translated as CASRGLRGGVYNEQFF.